This T cell receptor (beta chain) was sequenced during a study of T cells in Graves' hyperthyroidism and ophthalmopathy. Study outcomes and limitations: Blood samples included most of the expanded thyroid clonotypes exceeding 0.001.

The germline V gene has CDR1 SGDLS and CDR2 YYNGEE. Trimming took 3 bases from V and 0 from J, leaving 12 bases between them. The CDR3 is made up of 15 amino acids. TCR beta CDR3 regions were amplified from RNA transcripts. HTBI primers were used for first-round RT-PCR of the TCR CDR3. A single record per CDR3 protein comes from TCRdb applying MiXCR to the multiplex PCR reads. The data hold a few hundred thousand distinct CDR3 sequences, with 18% observed a single time. Notes on this clonotype: Its antigen is as yet unknown.

V and J are TRBV9 and TRBJ1-1; TRBD1 might be the D (5 bases). Material: blood. This TCR came from a man aged 18-30 years with Graves' ophthalmopathy. The CDR3 DNA sequence: TGTGCCAGCAGCGGGAGCCTAGGGGTGAACACTGAAGCTTTCTTT. This codes for CASSGSLGVNTEAFF. Variable domain in full (rest from reference TRBV9 and TRBJ1-1): DSGVTQTPKHLITATGQRVTLRCSPRSGDLSVYWYQQSLDQGLQFLIQYYNGEERAKGNILERFSAQQFPDLHSELNLSSLELGDSALYFCASSGSLGVNTEAFFGQGTRLTVV.